Shown below are 26 T cell receptor beta chains from a single sample sequenced in a study of blood T cell repertoires in COVID-19. The data were produced by immunoSEQ multiplex PCR, yet TCRdb's version contains in-frame clones alone and is incomplete. The sample carries more than 95,000 clones, 85% to 90% recorded once. The sample consisted of peripheral blood. These receptors originate from a man in his fifties or sixties with acute or convalescent COVID-19.

The chain links TRBV30 to TRBJ2-7, with 10 bases matching TRBD1. V shed 0 bases and J 4 bases; nucleotides not matched to a gene: 6. This CDR3 spans 15 amino acids. CDR1 and CDR2 (germline): GTSNPN, SVGIG (reference sequence). In nucleotides, the CDR3 is TGTGCCTGGAGTGTAAGGACAGGGGGTGTGTACGAGCAGTACTTC. This gives the protein CAWSVRTGGVYEQYF.

This clone was seen a single time. The J gene is TRBJ2-7, the V gene TRBV28; 11 bases are a match to TRBD2. The CDR3 has 17 residues. Per the germline V gene, CDR1 is MDHEN and CDR2 is SYDVKM. V lost 4 bases, J lost 3 bases, and 11 bases stayed unmatched. CDR3 bases: TGTGCCAGCAGTTCCATAATCAGGGGACTAGCGGTCTACGAGCAGTACTTC. This encodes CASSSIIRGLAVYEQYF.

The genes are TRBV5-1 and TRBJ2-3; possible D gene TRBD1, 6 bases. The V gene lost 0 bases and the J gene lost 1 base, with 12 bases spanning the gap. The CDR3 consists of 16 residues. CDR1 is SGHRS and CDR2 is YFSETQ in the germline V gene. CDR3 DNA: TGCGCCAGCAGCTTGGCCTCGGCAGGGGGCACAGATACGCAGTATTTT. This translates into CASSLASAGGTDTQYF.

The genes are TRBV6-5 and TRBJ2-1, with 9 bases fitting TRBD2. V lost 4 bases and J lost 0; bases outside the gene matches: 4. This CDR3 region has 16 residues. From germline, CDR1 is MNHEY and CDR2 SVGAGI. CDR3 residues: CASSSHSGSSYNEQFF. The CDR3 DNA is TGTGCCAGCAGTTCCCATAGCGGGAGCTCCTACAATGAGCAGTTCTTC.

DNA for the CDR3: TGTGCCAGCAGCCACCCAGGGATGAATGAAAAACTGTTTTTT. Amino acid sequence: CASSHPGMNEKLFF. This chain links TRBV3-1 (or the pseudogene TRBV3-2) with TRBJ1-4; TRBD1 might be the D (5 bases). Between the trimmed V and J ends, which lost 3 bases and 5 bases, there was a span of 10 bases. The CDR3 extends over 14 amino acids. CDR1 and CDR2 (germline): LGHDT, YNNKEL (reference sequence).

The V gene is TRBV2, the J gene TRBJ1-2, with TRBD1 matching over 10 bases. From germline, CDR1 is SNHLY and CDR2 FYNNEI. V shed 1 base and J 8 bases; nucleotides not matched to a gene: 7. The CDR3 is 15 residues long. The CDR3 protein is CASSEEGQGSGGYTF. The CDR3 bases are TGTGCCAGCAGTGAAGAGGGACAGGGGAGTGGGGGCTACACCTTC.

The chain joins TRBV9 to TRBJ2-1, with 8 bases aligning to TRBD2. CDR3 length: 15 residues. Germline V gene sequence: CDR1 SGDLS, CDR2 YYNGEE. The J segment lost 6 bases and the V segment lost 4 bases, leaving 9 bases of the junction unmatched. The CDR3 is CASSSRGLGSNEQFF. The CDR3 DNA is TGTGCCAGCAGCAGTCGGGGACTAGGGTCCAATGAGCAGTTCTTC.

This clone appeared a single time. The chain is built from TRBV24-1 and TRBJ1-3, with TRBD1 identical over 11 bases. With V trimmed by 4 bases and J by 3 bases, 4 bases remained unmatched. The CDR3 consists of 16 residues. The germline gives CDR1 KGHDR, CDR2 SFDVKD. The CDR3 protein is CATSDGQGANGNTIYF. The CDR3 DNA reads TGTGCCACCAGTGACGGACAGGGGGCTAATGGAAACACCATATATTTT.

The chain is built from TRBV10-2 and TRBJ2-5; 7 nucleotides agree with TRBD1. After removal of 10 bases from V and 3 bases from J, the junction contained 5 bases not matched to a gene. Germline CDR1 WSHSY, CDR2 SAAADI. The CDR3 runs 12 residues. The CDR3 protein is CATTTGEETQYF. In nucleotides, the CDR3 is TGCGCCACTACTACAGGGGAAGAGACCCAGTACTTC.

CDR3 amino acids: CASSRMLQGNTGELFF. As DNA, the CDR3 is TGCGCCAGCAGCCGCATGTTACAGGGGAACACCGGGGAGCTGTTTTTT. This chain links TRBV4-1 with TRBJ2-2; weak D call: TRBD1 (6 bases). This CDR3 is built from 16 residues. The V end lost 4 bases, the J end lost 1 base, and 13 bases lay between the germline ends. The germline V gene encodes CDR1 MGHRA and CDR2 YSYEKL.

V gene TRBV11-2 combines with J gene TRBJ2-7, with 8 bases fitting TRBD2. The CDR3 is made up of 14 amino acids. V dropped 2 bases and J dropped 2; count of bases not matched to a gene: 2. Germline V gene data show CDR1 as SGHAT and CDR2 as FQNNGV. The CDR3 region has the DNA TGTGCCAGCAGCTTATCGGGGGGGACCTACGAGCAGTACTTC. It specifies CASSLSGGTYEQYF.

CDR3 bases: TGTGCCAGTAGTATATTGGGGGGTAGCGGGAATGAGCAGTTCTTC. This translates into CASSILGGSGNEQFF. The chain has TRBV19 and TRBJ2-1; 7 nucleotides match TRBD2. This CDR3 spans 15 amino acids. With V trimmed by 2 bases and J by 7 bases, 8 bases remained unmatched. Germline assignment: CDR1 LNHDA and CDR2 SQIVND (reference sequence).

CDR3 coding DNA: TGTGCCACCAGTGATTTTGGGTGGGCCTCGATAGTGGGCAATCAGCCCCAGCATTTT. It specifies CATSDFGWASIVGNQPQHF. This rearrangement joins TRBV24-1 to TRBJ1-5; the D is unclear. Germline values: CDR1 KGHDR, CDR2 SFDVKD. This CDR3 spans 19 amino acids. Deletions cut 1 base from V and 2 bases from J, with 20 bases between.

The chain uses TRBV24-1 and TRBJ1-2; D is unresolved. Trimming left V 3 bases short and J 3 bases short, with 19 bases between. The CDR3 runs 17 residues. Germline values: CDR1 KGHDR, CDR2 SFDVKD. The CDR3, as DNA: TGTGCCACCAGTGATAACGGGAGGACGAACGGATACTATGGCTACACCTTC. This gives the protein CATSDNGRTNGYYGYTF.

This clone showed up just once. The chain joins TRBV29-1 to TRBJ2-7; 10 positions match TRBD1. The germline gives CDR1 SQVTM, CDR2 ANQGSEA. The CDR3 covers 13 residues. The ends lost 6 bases at V and 4 bases at J; junction bases unmatched: 6. In DNA form, the CDR3 reads TGCAGCGTGAGACAGGGGGCTGTATACGAGCAGTACTTC. As protein: CSVRQGAVYEQYF.

Here the CDR3 DNA reads TGTGCCAGCAGTCCAGGGGCAGGGGCTACCTACGAGCAGTACTTC. Protein: CASSPGAGATYEQYF. The chain is built from TRBV11-2 and TRBJ2-7; TRBD1 is a possible D gene (6 bases). CDR1 SGHAT and CDR2 FQNNGV come from the germline V gene. Between the trimmed V and J ends, which lost 6 bases and 2 bases, there was a span of 17 bases. The CDR3 sequence is 15 residues long.

This clone has a handful of counts. The gene calls are TRBV10-2 and TRBJ2-1, with D perhaps TRBD1 (6 bases). CDR1 and CDR2 (germline): WSHSY, SAAADI. The CDR3 loop spans 14 amino acids. The germline V and J ends were trimmed by 5 bases and 5 bases, with 13 bases remaining between them. The CDR3 bases are TGCGCCAGCAGTTGGACAGTACTCGACAATGAGCAGTTCTTC. This gives the protein CASSWTVLDNEQFF.

The V gene is TRBV19, the J gene TRBJ2-1; the match to TRBD2 covers 8 bases. The junction had 11 bases not matched to a gene; V was cut back by 5 bases and J by 5 bases. Germline CDR1 is LNHDA and CDR2 is SQIVND (reference sequence). There are 16 residues in the CDR3. CDR3 sequence reads: CASSWGGAGVNNEQFF. CDR3 nucleotides: TGTGCCAGTAGTTGGGGGGGAGCGGGAGTGAACAATGAGCAGTTCTTC.

The CDR3 DNA is TGTGCCAGCTCACCACCGGAGGACTTCGCTACCCAGTACTTC. This gives the protein CASSPPEDFATQYF. V is TRBV18 and J is TRBJ2-5; weak D call: TRBD2 (5 bases). Germline V lookup: CDR1 KGHSH, CDR2 LQKENI. The length of the CDR3 is 14 residues. The V end lost 0 bases, the J end lost 8 bases, and 13 bases lay between the germline ends.

This chain links TRBV15 with TRBJ2-2; TRBD2 agrees at 10 bases. J gave up 2 bases and V 4 bases, and 10 bases lay outside the gene matches. The CDR3 has 18 residues. The germline CDR1 and CDR2 sequences are LNHNV and YYDKDF (reference sequence). DNA for the CDR3: TGTGCCACCAGCACCGCAAGACTAGCGGGTATTAACACCGGGGAGCTGTTTTTT. It codes for CATSTARLAGINTGELFF.

The chain carries TRBV2 and TRBJ1-6, with 12 bases identical to TRBD1. Germline V gives CDR1 SNHLY, CDR2 FYNNEI. CDR3 length: 16 amino acids. The trim removed 6 bases at V and 9 bases at J, leaving 9 bases unmatched. This chain's CDR3 is CASRDRDRGRLSPLHF. In nucleotides, the CDR3 is TGTGCCAGCAGGGATAGGGACAGGGGGCGGCTTTCACCCCTCCACTTT.

CDR3 region: CASSRTEDTQYF. The CDR3, as DNA: TGCGCCAGCAGCAGGACTGAAGATACGCAGTATTTT. The V gene is TRBV10-1, the J gene TRBJ2-3; D is perhaps TRBD2 (5 bases). The CDR3 is 12 amino acids. V lost 6 bases, J lost 5 bases, and 9 bases lay in between. Germline CDR1 reads WNHNN; CDR2 reads SYGVQD (reference sequence).

The V gene is TRBV20-1, the J gene TRBJ1-1; D call uncertain. The V and J ends lost 6 bases and 11 bases respectively, with 16 bases between them. This CDR3 has 11 residues. CDR1 is DFQATT, CDR2 SNEGSKA, per germline (reference sequence). The CDR3 here is CSARDGGSAFF. The CDR3 DNA is TGCAGTGCACGAGACGGAGGAAGCGCTTTCTTT.

The chain uses TRBV6-1 and TRBJ2-3; D is uncertain. The CDR3 is made up of 18 amino acids. Per germline, CDR1 MNHNS and CDR2 SASEGT. V was trimmed by 1 base and J by 2 bases, leaving 19 bases between them. CDR3 region: CASSEDLRLSYYTDTQYF. The CDR3 DNA sequence: TGTGCCAGCAGTGAAGACCTGCGGCTGTCCTATTACACAGATACGCAGTATTTT.

In its sample, this clone was seen once. The chain combines TRBV30 with TRBJ1-2, with TRBD1 matching over 10 bases. This CDR3 comprises 15 residues. Germline CDR1 and CDR2: GTSNPN and SVGIG (reference sequence). V lost 3 bases, J lost 0 bases, and 4 bases stayed unmatched. The CDR3 protein is CAWRGGTGANYGYTF. CDR3 DNA: TGTGCCTGGAGGGGGGGGACAGGGGCTAACTATGGCTACACCTTC. Using reference TRBV30 and TRBJ1-2 for the parts outside the CDR3, the full variable domain is SQTIHQWPATLVQPVGSPLSLECTVEGTSNPNLYWYRQAAGRGLQLLFYSVGIGQISSEVPQNLSASRPQDRQFILSSKKLLLSDSGFYLCAWRGGTGANYGYTFGSGTRLTVV.

A few counts support this clone. CDR3 in amino acids: CAWRGQGENQPQHF. The CDR3 DNA sequence: TGTGCCTGGAGGGGGCAGGGGGAAAATCAGCCCCAGCATTTT. The chain recombines TRBV30 with TRBJ1-5, with 7 nucleotides matching TRBD1. V lost 3 bases and J lost 4; bases outside the gene matches: 6. The length of the CDR3 is 14 residues. CDR1 and CDR2 (germline): GTSNPN, SVGIG (reference sequence).